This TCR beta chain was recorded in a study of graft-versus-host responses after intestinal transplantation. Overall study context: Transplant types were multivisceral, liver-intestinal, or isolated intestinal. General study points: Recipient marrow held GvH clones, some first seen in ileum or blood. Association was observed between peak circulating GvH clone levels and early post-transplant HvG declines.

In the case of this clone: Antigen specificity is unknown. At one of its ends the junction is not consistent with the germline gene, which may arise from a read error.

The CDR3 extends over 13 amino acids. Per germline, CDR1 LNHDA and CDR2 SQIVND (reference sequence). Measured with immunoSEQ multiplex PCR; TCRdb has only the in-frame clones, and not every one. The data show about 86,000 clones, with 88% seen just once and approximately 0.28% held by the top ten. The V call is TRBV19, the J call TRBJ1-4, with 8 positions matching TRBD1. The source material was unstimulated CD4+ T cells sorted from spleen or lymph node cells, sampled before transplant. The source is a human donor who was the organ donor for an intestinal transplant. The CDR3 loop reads CASTIQGGEKLFF. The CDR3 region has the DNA TGTGCCAGTACTATACAGGGGGGTGAAAAACTGTTTTTT.